The rows below give T cell receptor beta chains drawn from one sample of a study of T cell responses to AZD1222 COVID-19 vaccine. Generated by immunoSEQ multiplex PCR, the TCRdb table keeps only in-frame clones and is missing some. The sample has around 140,000 clones; almost 95% are singletons. Sequencing used peripheral blood, obtained 28 days after the second AZD1222 dose. The receptor set was obtained from an adult who received the AZD1222 COVID-19 vaccine. The CDR3 runs from the conserved cysteine through the conserved F or W. Fields, in order: clone size, D gene, J gene, V gene, CDR3 DNA, CDR3 protein. D genes are given only for firm matches. Only part of the rows carry a size: once, few, many, or a class if the clone is expanded.

once | - | TRBJ1-2 | TRBV9 | TGTGCCAGCAGCCCCCGCTGGTACAGGGACCATGGCTACACCTTC | CASSPRWYRDHGYTF
- | TRBD1 | TRBJ1-1 | TRBV9 | TGTGCCAGCAGCGCCACAGGGGGCACTGAAGCTTTCTTT | CASSATGGTEAFF
- | - | TRBJ1-5 | TRBV19 | TGTGCCAGTAGTATTTTCGGCAGCAATCAGCCCCAGCATTTT | CASSIFGSNQPQHF
- | - | TRBJ2-3 | TRBV3-1/TRBV3-2 | TGTGCCAGCAGCCAAGAGTTGGGGAAACACAAGGACACAGATACGCAGTATTTT | CASSQELGKHKDTDTQYF
- | - | TRBJ2-7 | TRBV19 | TGTGCCAGTAGTGAGTTGGGACCCAACCTTTACGAGCAGTACTTC | CASSELGPNLYEQYF
- | - | TRBJ1-4 | TRBV4-1 | TGCGCCAGCAGCGCCCCGGGACAACATAATGAAAAACTGTTTTTT | CASSAPGQHNEKLFF
- | - | TRBJ1-4 | TRBV7-9 | TGTGCCAGCAGCCTGTATGGAAACGGGGATGAAAAACTGTTTTTT | CASSLYGNGDEKLFF
- | TRBD2 | TRBJ2-3 | TRBV6-5 | TGTGCCAGCAGATTTACTAGCGGGGGCACAGATACGCAGTATTTT | CASRFTSGGTDTQYF
- | - | TRBJ2-2 | TRBV5-1 | TGCGCCAGCAGCTTGGCCCGGGCGGCGAACACCGGGGAGCTGTTTTTT | CASSLARAANTGELFF
- | - | TRBJ1-2 | TRBV6-6 | TGTGCCAGCAGGGTCGGGGCCGGAGGAGGCTACACCTTC | CASRVGAGGGYTF
- | TRBD1 | TRBJ1-6 | TRBV6-2/TRBV6-3 | TGTGCCAGCAGTAACCGACAGGGGGAGAGTTATAATTCACCCCTCCACTTT | CASSNRQGESYNSPLHF
- | - | TRBJ2-2 | TRBV19 | TGTGCCAGTAGTGGCCACACCGGGGAGCTGTTTTTT | CASSGHTGELFF
- | TRBD1 | TRBJ1-1 | TRBV6-5 | TGTGCCAGCAGTTACTCCTCGACAGGGCACACTGAAGCTTTCTTT | CASSYSSTGHTEAFF
- | - | TRBJ1-5 | TRBV6-5 | TGTGCCAGCAGCTCCGAACTTACAAATCAGCCCCAGCATTTT | CASSSELTNQPQHF
- | TRBD1 | TRBJ1-1 | TRBV5-1 | TGCGCCAGCAGCCAGGGACAGGGAACAAATGAAGCTTTCTTT | CASSQGQGTNEAFF
- | - | TRBJ1-2 | TRBV7-3 | TGTGCCAGCAGCTTAGTCCCTGGACGGGACTATGGCTACACCTTC | CASSLVPGRDYGYTF
- | - | TRBJ1-1 | TRBV28 | TGTGCCAGTCGAGACGGGGGGTGGGCGACCGACACTGAAGCTTTCTTT | CASRDGGWATDTEAFF
- | - | TRBJ2-1 | TRBV15 | TGTGCCACCAGCAGAGCGCTACGCGGGGCGCGCTCCTACAATGAGCAGTTCTTC | CATSRALRGARSYNEQFF
once | - | TRBJ1-2 | TRBV30 | TGTGCCTGGAGTGTAGGCCAGGGAGAGGGTTATGGCTACACCTTC | CAWSVGQGEGYGYTF
- | TRBD1 | TRBJ1-1 | TRBV15 | TGTGCCACCAGCAGAGAGTACCTGGGACAGGAGTATATGAACACTGAAGCTTTCTTT | CATSREYLGQEYMNTEAFF
- | - | TRBJ1-1 | TRBV2 | TGTGCCAGCAGTGACTACACTGAAGCTTTCTTT | CASSDYTEAFF
- | - | TRBJ1-5 | TRBV12-5 | TGTGCTAGTGGTTTGGATAATCAGCCCCAGCATTTT | CASGLDNQPQHF
- | - | TRBJ1-1 | TRBV11-2 | TGTGCCAGCAGCTTAGTGACGGTTTGGAGGGATAGCCAGAACACTGAAGCTTTCTTT | CASSLVTVWRDSQNTEAFF
- | - | TRBJ1-2 | TRBV21-1 | TGTGCCATCCGCAGGGGCCTCATCTATGGCTACACCTTC | CAIRRGLIYGYTF
- | TRBD1 | TRBJ1-2 | TRBV15 | TGTGCCACCAGCAGATCCCTCGGGACAGCTAACTATGGCTACACCTTC | CATSRSLGTANYGYTF
- | - | TRBJ1-5 | TRBV4-2 | TGTGCCAGCAGCCAAGAGGGGAGGCAGCCCCAGCATTTT | CASSQEGRQPQHF
once | - | TRBJ2-2 | TRBV7-3 | TGTGCCAGCAGCTCGACTAGTCAGAACACCGGGGAGCTGTTTTTT | CASSSTSQNTGELFF
- | - | TRBJ1-2 | TRBV27 | TGTGCCAGCAGTCCAGGACAGAACTATGGCTACACCTTC | CASSPGQNYGYTF
- | - | TRBJ2-3 | TRBV5-4 | TGTGCCAGCAGCTTGGAGATAGGGAATACGCAGTATTTT | CASSLEIGNTQYF
- | TRBD2 | TRBJ2-1 | TRBV19 | TGTGCCAGTAGTATCCAGGCCGGACTAGCGGGGGCGAATGAGCAGTTCTTC | CASSIQAGLAGANEQFF
once | - | TRBJ1-2 | TRBV7-2 | TGTGCCAGCAGCTTAGCGCTTCGTTACACCTTC | CASSLALRYTF
once | TRBD1 | TRBJ1-1 | TRBV7-8 | TGTGCCAGCAGTTTTACAGGAACAGGGGGCACTGAAGCTTTCTTT | CASSFTGTGGTEAFF
once | - | TRBJ1-3 | TRBV30 | TGTGCCTGGAGTGTAAAAGGTCAGGTCAACACCATATATTTT | CAWSVKGQVNTIYF
- | - | TRBJ1-1 | TRBV7-9 | TGTGCCAGCAGCTTCGAGGGCAACACTGAAGCTTTCTTT | CASSFEGNTEAFF
- | - | TRBJ1-1 | TRBV30 | TGTGCCTGGAGTGAAGTGGGGACTGAAGCTTTCTTT | CAWSEVGTEAFF
- | - | TRBJ1-1 | TRBV7-3 | TGTGCCAGCAGCTCGTCGACGGCGAACACTGAAGCTTTCTTT | CASSSSTANTEAFF
once | - | TRBJ1-1 | TRBV5-1 | TGCGCCAGCAGGTCCGCTACGTCGAACACTGAAGCTTTCTTT | CASRSATSNTEAFF
- | TRBD1 | TRBJ2-3 | TRBV3-1/TRBV3-2 | TGTGCCAGCAGCCAAGATGATCGGGGACAGGGGGCGCTCGGCACAGATACGCAGTATTTT | CASSQDDRGQGALGTDTQYF
- | - | TRBJ1-1 | TRBV10-3 | TGTGCCATCAGTGGATTCGGAGGGAACACTGAAGCTTTCTTT | CAISGFGGNTEAFF
- | TRBD1 | TRBJ1-4 | TRBV5-1 | TGCGCCAGCAGCCAGGGGGGGGCCGTCAGTGGTGAAAAACTGTTTTTT | CASSQGGAVSGEKLFF
- | - | TRBJ2-5 | TRBV29-1 | TGCAGCGTTGAAGGGGCAGCTCCTCAAGAGACCCAGTACTTC | CSVEGAAPQETQYF
- | TRBD1 | TRBJ1-1 | TRBV6-5 | TGTGCCAGCAGTCCCTTTGCAGGGGGGGTCACTGAAGCTTTCTTT | CASSPFAGGVTEAFF
- | TRBD1 | TRBJ1-2 | TRBV5-4 | TGTGCCAGCAGCTTGGGACAGGGGGAAGGTCATGGCTACACCTTC | CASSLGQGEGHGYTF
once | - | TRBJ1-2 | TRBV7-9 | TGTGCCAGCAGCTTAACAGGTGATGGCTACACCTTC | CASSLTGDGYTF
- | - | TRBJ1-1 | TRBV5-4 | TGTGCCAGCAGCAGGGTCGGCGGCGACACTGAAGCTTTCTTT | CASSRVGGDTEAFF
once | - | TRBJ1-1 | TRBV19 | TGTGCCAGTAGTGTCGGACGGGACACTGAAGCTTTCTTT | CASSVGRDTEAFF
- | - | TRBJ1-2 | TRBV4-2 | TGTGCCAGCAGCACGAACAGCCACTATGGCTACACCTTC | CASSTNSHYGYTF
- | - | TRBJ1-6 | TRBV27 | TGTGCCAGCAGCTCCAGGGAGGAGTCACCCCTCCACTTT | CASSSREESPLHF
- | TRBD1 | TRBJ1-2 | TRBV20-1 | TGCAGTGCAAGTCCCGGGACAGGGAAATATGGCTACACCTTC | CSASPGTGKYGYTF
- | - | TRBJ1-5 | TRBV28 | TGTGCCAGCAGCCAGGGAACAGCCCATCAGCCCCAGCATTTT | CASSQGTAHQPQHF
once | - | TRBJ1-2 | TRBV30 | TGTGCCTGGAGTGTACGGGGGATCTCTCGCGGCTACACCTTC | CAWSVRGISRGYTF
- | - | TRBJ1-5 | TRBV4-1 | TGCGCCAGCAGCCCTCAGAGGCTCAATCAGCCCCAGCATTTT | CASSPQRLNQPQHF
- | TRBD2 | TRBJ2-1 | TRBV5-1 | TGCGCCAGCACCACTAGCGGGAGAGGGAGTGAGCAGTTCTTC | CASTTSGRGSEQFF
- | - | TRBJ1-4 | TRBV18 | TGTGCCAGCTCACAGAGAGAAAAACTGTTTTTT | CASSQREKLFF
- | TRBD1 | TRBJ1-2 | TRBV29-1 | TGCAGTGTAGGGGGCCCCCAATATGGCTACACCTTC | CSVGGPQYGYTF
- | TRBD1 | TRBJ2-1 | TRBV30 | TGTGCCTGGAGTACAGGGGCGAGCTCCTACAATGAGCAGTTCTTC | CAWSTGASSYNEQFF